Listed below are T cell receptor beta chains from one sample, sequenced in a study of spatial heterogeneity in lung cancer. TCRdb re-analysed the 5' RACE reads in MiXCR, keeping a single row per CDR3 protein. This repertoire shows tens of thousands of distinct CDR3 sequences, approximately 12% found once; its top ten account for about 41%. The sequenced sample was PBMCs, obtained at surgery. Receptors originate from a male donor with early-stage non-small cell lung cancer. The CDR3 runs from the conserved cysteine through the conserved F or W. Each record gives: J gene, V gene, clone size, D gene, CDR3 protein, CDR3 DNA. The D gene is left open where the match is weak. Rows may omit the clone size; those that give it use once, few, many or a size class.

J gene: TRBJ2-1; V gene: TRBV20-1; clone size: few; D gene: TRBD2; CDR3 protein: CSPSGTSGEKSYNEQFF; CDR3 DNA: TGCAGTCCTTCTGGGACTAGCGGGGAAAAATCGTACAATGAGCAGTTCTTC
J gene: TRBJ2-6; V gene: TRBV12-3/TRBV12-4; clone size: few; D gene: .; CDR3 protein: CATTDGVGVLTF; CDR3 DNA: TGTGCCACGACGGACGGGGTCGGCGTCCTGACTTTC
J gene: TRBJ2-3; V gene: TRBV12-3/TRBV12-4; clone size: few; D gene: .; CDR3 protein: CASSLKKGPDTQYF; CDR3 DNA: TGTGCCAGCAGTTTAAAAAAGGGCCCAGATACGCAGTATTTT
J gene: TRBJ2-3; V gene: TRBV4-3; clone size: once; D gene: .; CDR3 protein: CASSQVLGSITDTQYF; CDR3 DNA: TGCGCCAGCAGCCAAGTGCTTGGTAGCATCACAGATACGCAGTATTTT
J gene: TRBJ2-1; V gene: TRBV7-9; clone size: few; D gene: .; CDR3 protein: CASSPRTLNSYNEQFF; CDR3 DNA: TGTGCCAGCAGCCCGAGGACACTGAACTCCTACAATGAGCAGTTCTTC
J gene: TRBJ2-2; V gene: TRBV10-3; clone size: .; D gene: TRBD1; CDR3 protein: CATGVNTGELFF; CDR3 DNA: TGTGCTACAGGGGTGAACACCGGGGAGCTGTTTTTT
J gene: TRBJ2-3; V gene: TRBV7-9; clone size: few; D gene: TRBD1; CDR3 protein: CASSLTGLDTQYF; CDR3 DNA: TGTGCCAGCAGCTTGACAGGGCTAGATACGCAGTATTTT
J gene: TRBJ2-2; V gene: TRBV20-1; clone size: .; D gene: .; CDR3 protein: CSATGTGGYTGELFF; CDR3 DNA: TGCAGTGCTACCGGAACGGGGGGCTACACCGGGGAGCTGTTTTTT
J gene: TRBJ2-2; V gene: TRBV20-1; clone size: .; D gene: .; CDR3 protein: CSARKEDPVNTGELFF; CDR3 DNA: TGCAGTGCTAGAAAGGAAGACCCGGTAAACACCGGGGAGCTGTTTTTT
J gene: TRBJ2-7; V gene: TRBV4-1; clone size: .; D gene: TRBD1; CDR3 protein: CASSQVGQGLSYEQYF; CDR3 DNA: TGCGCCAGCAGCCAAGTGGGACAGGGACTATCCTACGAGCAGTACTTC
J gene: TRBJ1-1; V gene: TRBV20-1; clone size: .; D gene: TRBD1; CDR3 protein: CSAPTGGTEAFF; CDR3 DNA: TGCAGTGCCCCGACAGGGGGCACTGAAGCTTTCTTT
J gene: TRBJ1-1; V gene: TRBV25-1; clone size: .; D gene: .; CDR3 protein: CASSQQGWTEAFF; CDR3 DNA: TGTGCCAGCAGCCAACAGGGCTGGACTGAAGCTTTCTTT
J gene: TRBJ2-3; V gene: TRBV28; clone size: many; D gene: TRBD2; CDR3 protein: CASSFASGFTDTQYF; CDR3 DNA: TGTGCCAGCAGTTTCGCTAGCGGGTTCACAGATACGCAGTATTTT
J gene: TRBJ2-5; V gene: TRBV11-2; clone size: few; D gene: .; CDR3 protein: CASSLETGTQYF; CDR3 DNA: TGTGCCAGCAGCTTAGAAACAGGGACCCAGTACTTC
J gene: TRBJ2-2; V gene: TRBV7-2; clone size: many; D gene: .; CDR3 protein: CASSTRAASETGELFF; CDR3 DNA: TGTGCCAGCAGCACCCGAGCGGCTAGTGAAACCGGGGAGCTGTTTTTT
J gene: TRBJ1-1; V gene: TRBV12-3/TRBV12-4; clone size: many; D gene: .; CDR3 protein: CASSLTGSRAEAFF; CDR3 DNA: TGTGCCAGCAGTTTAACAGGGAGTAGGGCTGAAGCTTTCTTT
J gene: TRBJ1-2; V gene: TRBV7-8; clone size: few; D gene: TRBD1; CDR3 protein: CASSSSQGYGYTF; CDR3 DNA: TGTGCCAGCAGCTCATCACAGGGGTATGGCTACACCTTC
J gene: TRBJ2-4; V gene: TRBV6-1; clone size: .; D gene: TRBD2; CDR3 protein: CASRRGLAGGPANIQYF; CDR3 DNA: TGTGCCAGCAGACGTGGACTAGCGGGAGGGCCGGCAAACATTCAGTACTTC
J gene: TRBJ2-1; V gene: TRBV7-2; clone size: many; D gene: .; CDR3 protein: CASSPTPGPVSDEQFF; CDR3 DNA: TGTGCCAGCAGCCCGACCCCGGGCCCTGTTAGCGATGAGCAGTTCTTC
J gene: TRBJ2-4; V gene: TRBV3-1; clone size: many; D gene: .; CDR3 protein: CASSQDGGPGFLSRGNIQYF; CDR3 DNA: TGTGCCAGCAGCCAAGATGGAGGGCCAGGGTTCCTATCCCGAGGAAACATTCAGTACTTC
J gene: TRBJ1-5; V gene: TRBV4-3; clone size: many; D gene: .; CDR3 protein: CASSQETGFNQPQHF; CDR3 DNA: TGCGCCAGCAGCCAAGAAACAGGGTTCAATCAGCCCCAGCATTTT
J gene: TRBJ1-5; V gene: TRBV12-3/TRBV12-4; clone size: few; D gene: TRBD1; CDR3 protein: CASSSRDSANQPQHF; CDR3 DNA: TGTGCCAGCAGTTCCCGGGACAGTGCCAATCAGCCCCAGCATTTT
J gene: TRBJ2-7; V gene: TRBV7-2; clone size: .; D gene: .; CDR3 protein: CASSSDYYEQYF; CDR3 DNA: TGTGCCAGCAGCTCGGACTACTACGAGCAGTACTTC
J gene: TRBJ2-2; V gene: TRBV29-1; clone size: many; D gene: .; CDR3 protein: CSVGGDTNTGELFF; CDR3 DNA: TGCAGCGTTGGAGGGGATACGAACACCGGGGAGCTGTTTTTT
J gene: TRBJ2-7; V gene: TRBV28; clone size: many; D gene: .; CDR3 protein: CASSFGTGADLSEQYF; CDR3 DNA: TGTGCCAGCAGTTTCGGTACGGGGGCCGATCTGAGTGAGCAGTACTTC
J gene: TRBJ1-1; V gene: TRBV7-8; clone size: .; D gene: .; CDR3 protein: CASSFTGREGVNTEAFF; CDR3 DNA: TGTGCCAGCAGCTTCACAGGGAGGGAGGGGGTGAACACTGAAGCTTTCTTC
J gene: TRBJ1-1; V gene: TRBV7-2; clone size: .; D gene: .; CDR3 protein: CASSLTQLSTEAFF; CDR3 DNA: TGTGCCAGCAGCCTGACCCAACTCAGCACTGAAGCTTTCTTT
J gene: TRBJ2-7; V gene: TRBV29-1; clone size: .; D gene: TRBD1; CDR3 protein: CSVQLPGQGSDEQYF; CDR3 DNA: TGCAGCGTTCAACTTCCGGGACAGGGGAGCGACGAGCAGTACTTC
J gene: TRBJ1-4; V gene: TRBV19; clone size: few; D gene: .; CDR3 protein: CASSTWTANEKLFF; CDR3 DNA: TGTGCCAGTAGTACATGGACAGCTAATGAAAAACTGTTTTTT
J gene: TRBJ2-1; V gene: TRBV2; clone size: .; D gene: TRBD1; CDR3 protein: CASTKHRGPFDEQFF; CDR3 DNA: TGTGCCAGCACCAAACACAGGGGCCCGTTTGATGAGCAGTTCTTC
J gene: TRBJ2-2; V gene: TRBV18; clone size: .; D gene: .; CDR3 protein: CASSPPAFTGELFF; CDR3 DNA: TGTGCCAGCTCACCACCAGCGTTCACCGGGGAGCTGTTTTTT
J gene: TRBJ2-3; V gene: TRBV2; clone size: .; D gene: .; CDR3 protein: CASTLRVSTDTQYF; CDR3 DNA: TGTGCCAGCACCCTACGGGTTTCCACAGATACGCAGTATTTT